The entry below gives a single TCR beta chain sequence along with its context. Its antigen is still unknown. Germline V gene sequence: CDR1 SGHAT, CDR2 FQDESV (reference sequence). Between the trimmed V and J ends, which lost 1 base and 5 bases, there was a span of 11 bases. The CDR3 runs 15 residues. Sequencing targeted expressed TCRB transcripts, as all isolated RNA had been reverse transcribed. Sequenced by immunoSEQ multiplex PCR; TCRdb stores in-frame clones only, minus some. The sample gives 850,000 to 900,000 clones, 15% to 20% of which show up once; 0.023% is in the top ten. The data originate from a study of beta chain features in type 1 diabetes. Study-level background: The study examined 90 million to 130 million sorted cells across all samples. Study-wide results and caveats: Shorter templates may be favored by PCR, equally so in patients and controls. There were fewer insertions and more deletions at the VDJ junctions of type 1 diabetes patients.

The sequenced sample consisted of naive CD4+ T cells from blood. This receptor was taken from a woman under 30 in good health. The gene calls are TRBV11-1 and TRBJ2-2; possible D gene TRBD2, 5 bases. CDR3 in amino acids: CASSLGGARTGELFF. CDR3 sequence (DNA): TGTGCCAGCAGCTTAGGGGGAGCGAGGACCGGGGAGCTGTTTTTT.